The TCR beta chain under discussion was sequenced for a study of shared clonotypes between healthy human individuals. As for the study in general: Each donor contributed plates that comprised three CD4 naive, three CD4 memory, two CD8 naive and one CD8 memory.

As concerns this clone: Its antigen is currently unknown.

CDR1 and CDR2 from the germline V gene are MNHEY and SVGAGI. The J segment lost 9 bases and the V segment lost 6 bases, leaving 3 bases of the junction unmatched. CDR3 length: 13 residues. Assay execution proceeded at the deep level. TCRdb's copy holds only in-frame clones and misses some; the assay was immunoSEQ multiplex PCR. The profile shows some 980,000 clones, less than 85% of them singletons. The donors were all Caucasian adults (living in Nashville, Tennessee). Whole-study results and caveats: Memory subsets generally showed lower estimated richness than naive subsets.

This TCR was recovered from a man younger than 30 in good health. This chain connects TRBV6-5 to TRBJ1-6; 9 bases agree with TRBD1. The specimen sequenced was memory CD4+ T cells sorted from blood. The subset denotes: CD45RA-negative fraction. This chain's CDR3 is CASSKQGASPLHF. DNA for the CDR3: TGTGCCAGCAGCAAACAGGGGGCTTCACCCCTCCACTTT.